The sequence of this T cell receptor beta chain was determined in a study of response to subunit inactivated influenza vaccine. General observations from the study: After each seasonal influenza vaccination, few new T cells are recruited, the authors suggested.

V lost 3 bases to trimming and J lost 5 bases, with 11 bases between them. The CDR3 contains 13 residues. Germline V gene lookup returns CDR1 SGHDT and CDR2 YYEEEE. One entry per CDR3 protein, called by TCRdb with MiXCR from the RT-PCR reads. The sample yields 500,000 to 600,000 distinct CDR3 sequences, approximately 7.1% seen once. At least ten counts were recorded for this clonotype. What it binds is unknown. Sequences were derived from PBMCs from blood, sampled roughly 24 months after vaccination. V and J are TRBV5-6 and TRBJ1-1; D gene uncertain. This sequence originates from a man in his fifties or sixties who received an inactivated influenza vaccine. For the CDR3, the DNA is TGTGCCAGCAGCTCGGGCACCGGAACTGAAGCTTTCTTT. Residues: CASSSGTGTEAFF.